This TCR beta chain was captured by sequencing in a study of T cell changes during pregnancy in multiple sclerosis. V lost 4 bases to trimming and J lost 2 bases; unmatched junction nucleotides: 5. From germline, CDR1 is SGHNT and CDR2 YYREEE (reference sequence). The CDR3 totals 15 residues. This clone has only one observation. TCRdb's table, derived via immunoSEQ multiplex PCR, lists solely in-frame clones and lacks some. The sample yields roughly 120,000 clones, approximately 93% seen once. The sequence was collected from a female donor with multiple sclerosis, enrolled in a pregnancy study. This sequence joins TRBV5-4 and TRBJ2-7; 11 positions agree with TRBD1. This specimen was peripheral blood, taken before pregnancy. Written as DNA, the CDR3 is TGTGCCAGCAGCCTCCCGGGACAGGGGGCCTACGAGCAGTACTTC. Encoded protein: CASSLPGQGAYEQYF.